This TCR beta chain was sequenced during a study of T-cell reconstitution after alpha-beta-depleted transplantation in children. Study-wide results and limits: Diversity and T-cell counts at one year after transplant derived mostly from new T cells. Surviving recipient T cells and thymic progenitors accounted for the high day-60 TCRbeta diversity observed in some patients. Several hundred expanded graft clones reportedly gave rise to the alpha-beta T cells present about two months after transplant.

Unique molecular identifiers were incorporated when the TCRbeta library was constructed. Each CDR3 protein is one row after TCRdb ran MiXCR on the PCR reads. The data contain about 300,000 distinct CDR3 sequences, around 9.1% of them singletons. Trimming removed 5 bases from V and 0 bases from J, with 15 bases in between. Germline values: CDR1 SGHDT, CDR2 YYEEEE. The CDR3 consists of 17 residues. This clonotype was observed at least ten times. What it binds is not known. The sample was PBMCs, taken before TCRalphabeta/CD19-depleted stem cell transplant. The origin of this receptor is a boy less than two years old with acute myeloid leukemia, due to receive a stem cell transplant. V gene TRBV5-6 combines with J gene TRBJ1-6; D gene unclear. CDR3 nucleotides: TGTGCCAGCAGTTATCGACTCCCGAGCTCCTATAATTCACCCCTCCACTTT. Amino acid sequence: CASSYRLPSSYNSPLHF.